Presented here are 15 T cell receptor beta chains from one specimen sequenced in a study of Tregs in tolerant kidney transplant recipients. Measured with immunoSEQ multiplex PCR; TCRdb has only the in-frame clones, and not every one. The sample carries around 86,000 clones, roughly 90% recorded once. Related graft donors supplied nonmyeloablative bone marrow transplants, and mixed chimerism was transient. Sequencing used CD4+ T cells from blood (PBMCs), obtained 24 months after the transplant. All receptors derive from a human patient who received a combined kidney and bone marrow transplant. A share of the T cells may be of graft donor origin.

The V and J genes are TRBV9 and TRBJ2-1; 12 nucleotides line up with TRBD2. The CDR3 runs 15 residues. CDR1 and CDR2 (germline): SGDLS, YYNGEE. Germline trimming cut 0 bases from V and 7 bases from J; bases unmatched to any gene: 2. The CDR3 is CASSVGLAGANEQFF. DNA of the CDR3: TGTGCCAGCAGCGTAGGACTAGCGGGAGCGAATGAGCAGTTCTTC.

The chain recombines TRBV11-2 with TRBJ1-4; TRBD1 is a possible D gene (6 bases). The V gene's germline CDR1 is SGHAT and CDR2 FQNNGV. V was clipped by 5 bases and J by 7 bases, with 14 bases between them. The CDR3 totals 14 residues. The chain's CDR3 is CASSPTGRREKLFF. Here the CDR3 DNA reads TGTGCCAGCAGCCCAACAGGGCGTCGTGAAAAACTGTTTTTT.

The genes are TRBV5-1 and TRBJ1-2; D remains ambiguous. Germline CDR1 and CDR2: SGHRS and YFSETQ. Trimming cost V 1 base and J 3 bases, with 13 bases left between them. The CDR3 runs 15 residues. Here the CDR3 DNA reads TGCGCCAGCAGCTTGAACGCGGCGGATCACTATGGCTACACCTTC. This sequence encodes CASSLNAADHYGYTF.

The CDR3 DNA is TGTGCCAGCAGCTTAGGGGGCGGGGGCCAGACAGATACGCAGTATTTT. Translated, it gives CASSLGGGGQTDTQYF. This chain joins TRBV11-3 and TRBJ2-3; weak D call: TRBD2 (7 bases). The CDR3 is 16 amino acids. The V gene's germline CDR1 is SGHNT and CDR2 YENEEA. Trimming stripped 1 base from V and 3 bases from J, with 14 bases between.

The rearrangement joins TRBV5-6 to TRBJ2-5, with 10 bases aligning to TRBD2. This CDR3 comprises 16 residues. The ends lost 1 base at V and 4 bases at J; junction bases unmatched: 7. Germline-derived CDR1 and CDR2 are SGHDT and YYEEEE. The CDR3 reads CASSLLAGVIRETQYF. The CDR3 nucleotides read TGTGCCAGCAGCTTGCTAGCGGGAGTGATCCGAGAGACCCAGTACTTC.

The chain's CDR3 is CASSTVRREQFF. The CDR3 DNA follows: TGTGCCAGCAGCACAGTGCGAAGGGAGCAGTTCTTC. This chain links TRBV7-9 with TRBJ2-1; D not certain. Trimming shortened V by 5 bases and J by 10 bases, and 12 bases separated the two germline ends. This CDR3 spans 12 amino acids. Per germline, CDR1 SEHNR and CDR2 FQNEAQ (reference sequence).

This chain joins TRBV5-1 and TRBJ1-1, with 8 nucleotides matching TRBD1. CDR3 length: 14 amino acids. V gave up 3 bases and J gave up 7 bases; unmatched junction bases: 8. Germline-derived CDR1 and CDR2 are SGHRS and YFSETQ. The CDR3 loop reads CASSSGQGRGEAFF. Written as DNA, the CDR3 is TGCGCCAGCAGCTCCGGACAGGGCAGGGGTGAAGCTTTCTTT.

The chain uses TRBV2 and TRBJ1-1; 8 bases fit TRBD1. The CDR3 is made up of 13 amino acids. The germline CDR1 and CDR2 sequences are SNHLY and FYNNEI. V trimming: 9 bases; J trimming: 4 bases; junction bases outside the gene matches: 7. As DNA, the CDR3 is TGTGCCAGAGATGACAGGGGCTTCACTGAAGCTTTCTTT. Encoded protein: CARDDRGFTEAFF.

The chain joins TRBV19 to TRBJ1-2; 9 nucleotides line up with TRBD1. Germline V CDR1 and CDR2: LNHDA, SQIVND (reference sequence). J was trimmed by 5 bases and V by 5 bases; bases with no gene match: 12. CDR3 length: 16 amino acids. CDR3 sequence reads: CASSSPGQGKMYGYTF. In nucleotides, the CDR3 is TGTGCCAGTAGTTCGCCCGGACAGGGGAAAATGTATGGCTACACCTTC.

This chain uses TRBV27 with TRBJ2-2; TRBD2 is a possible D gene (6 bases). The CDR3 is 16 residues long. Looked up from germline, CDR1 is MNHEY and CDR2 is SMNVEV (reference sequence). V lost 3 bases to trimming and J lost 0 bases, with 11 bases between them. The DNA for the CDR3 is TGTGCCAGCAGTTTGTTAGCGGTGGCGAACACCGGGGAGCTGTTTTTT. Translated: CASSLLAVANTGELFF.

Here the CDR3 reads CASSKPGQGAYNEQFF. The CDR3 DNA is TGTGCCAGCAGCAAACCGGGACAGGGGGCTTACAATGAGCAGTTCTTC. The chain employs TRBV4-2 and TRBJ2-1; 12 bases are shared with TRBD1. This CDR3 is built from 16 residues. The germline V gene has CDR1 LGHNA and CDR2 YNFKEQ. V shed 5 bases and J 4 bases; nucleotides not matched to a gene: 6.

This chain joins TRBV5-1 and TRBJ2-6; maybe TRBD1 (5 bases). V lost 4 bases to trimming and J lost 2 bases, with 13 bases between them. Germline loops: CDR1 SGHRS, CDR2 YFSETQ. The CDR3 consists of 16 residues. The CDR3 region is CASSLQGFPGANVLTF. As DNA, the CDR3 is TGCGCCAGCAGCCTCCAGGGTTTCCCTGGGGCCAACGTCCTGACTTTC.

This sequence joins TRBV7-2 and TRBJ1-3, with D perhaps TRBD1 (6 bases). The germline gives CDR1 SGHTA, CDR2 FQGNSA. The CDR3 spans 13 residues. V was clipped by 5 bases and J by 5 bases, with 10 bases between them. The CDR3 protein is CASSHRVRNTIYF. The CDR3 DNA follows: TGTGCCAGCAGCCACAGGGTCAGAAACACCATATATTTT.

The chain is built from TRBV2 and TRBJ2-1; 10 bases map to TRBD2. V shed 4 bases, J shed 4 bases, and the junction held 7 bases outside the gene matches. The CDR3 sequence is 16 residues long. CDR1 is SNHLY and CDR2 is FYNNEI in the germline V gene. The CDR3 DNA reads TGTGCCAGCAGTGCAAGGACTAGCGGATTATACAATGAGCAGTTCTTC. Translating gives CASSARTSGLYNEQFF.

Of note for this clone: The sample carries other DNA sequences with the same CDR3. The J gene is TRBJ1-5, the V gene TRBV19; 10 nucleotides line up with TRBD1. Germline assignment: CDR1 LNHDA and CDR2 SQIVND (reference sequence). V trimming: 7 bases; J trimming: 2 bases; junction bases outside the gene matches: 2. This CDR3 has 14 amino acids. DNA of the CDR3: TGTGCCAGTACCGGGACAGGGGGCAATCAGCCCCAGCATTTT. It is translated as CASTGTGGNQPQHF.